The clone carrying this T cell receptor (beta chain) turned up a few times. The antigen remains undetermined. These data are taken from a study of identical twins. Study-wide results and limits: Invariant cells of the MAIT and iNKT types might have partly distorted the zero-insertion analyses. Twin pairs' shared out-of-frame alpha sequences were enriched in low generation probability. Insertions ran lower in abundant cord blood beta clonotypes, though not in memory repertoires.

CDR3 length: 15 residues. Trimming stripped 0 bases from V and 2 bases from J, with 10 bases between. Looked up from germline, CDR1 is MNHNS and CDR2 is SASEGT. TCRdb passed the 5' RACE reads through MiXCR, listing each CDR3 protein once. This sample has a few hundred thousand distinct CDR3 sequences, with 9% found just once. Sequencing was done on a sample of naive T cells sorted from blood. The source is a woman aged 45 to 65 in good health. The chain combines TRBV6-1 with TRBJ2-5; D is undetermined. The CDR3 nucleotides are TGTGCCAGCAGTGAAGCTGCAGGTTCTCAAGAGACCCAGTACTTC. This encodes CASSEAAGSQETQYF.